This TCR beta chain was retrieved from a study of OX40 agonist ivuxolimab in advanced cancers. V trimming: 5 bases; J trimming: 5 bases; junction bases outside the gene matches: 4. The germline gives CDR1 SGHTA, CDR2 FQGTGA. This CDR3 has 13 amino acids. Method: immunoSEQ multiplex PCR; TCRdb's copy keeps in-frame clones and lacks some. The sample includes tens of thousands of clones, roughly 82% of them seen just once. This clonotype was sampled from an adult with an advanced solid tumor such as melanoma, head and neck, liver or kidney cancer. The chain has TRBV7-3 and TRBJ2-5; 8 nucleotides align to TRBD1. The specimen comprised CD4+ or CD8+ T cells sorted from blood, sampled in a trial of the OX40 agonist ivuxolimab. The CDR3 nucleotides are TGTGCCAGCAGCCGTCGACAGGGGGAGACCCAGTACTTC. It yields the protein CASSRRQGETQYF.